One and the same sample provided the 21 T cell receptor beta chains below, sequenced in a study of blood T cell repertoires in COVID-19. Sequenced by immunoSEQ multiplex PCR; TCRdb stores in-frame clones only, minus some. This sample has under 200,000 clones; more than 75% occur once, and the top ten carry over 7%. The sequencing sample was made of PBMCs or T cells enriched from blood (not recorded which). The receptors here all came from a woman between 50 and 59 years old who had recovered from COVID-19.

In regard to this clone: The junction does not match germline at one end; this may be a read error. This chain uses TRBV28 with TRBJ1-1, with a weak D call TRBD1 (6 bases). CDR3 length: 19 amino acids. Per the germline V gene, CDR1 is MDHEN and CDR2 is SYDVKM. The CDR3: CASRPPKGTRPGMNTGAFF. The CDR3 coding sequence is TGTGCCAGCAGGCCCCCGAAGGGGACACGCCCTGGAATGAACACTGGAGCTTTCTTT.

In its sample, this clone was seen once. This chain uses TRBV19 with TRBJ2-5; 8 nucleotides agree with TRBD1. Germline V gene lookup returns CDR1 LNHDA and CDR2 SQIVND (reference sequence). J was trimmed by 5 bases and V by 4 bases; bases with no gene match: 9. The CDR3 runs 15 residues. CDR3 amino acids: CASSTLGQGRETQYF. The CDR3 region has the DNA TGTGCCAGTAGTACCTTAGGACAGGGTCGTGAGACCCAGTACTTC.

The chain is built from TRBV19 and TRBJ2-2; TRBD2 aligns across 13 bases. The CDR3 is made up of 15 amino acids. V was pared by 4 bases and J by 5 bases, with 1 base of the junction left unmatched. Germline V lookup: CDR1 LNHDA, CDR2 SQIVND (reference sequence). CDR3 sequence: CASSKTSGGTGELFF. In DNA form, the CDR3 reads TGTGCCAGTAGTAAGACTAGCGGGGGGACCGGGGAGCTGTTTTTT. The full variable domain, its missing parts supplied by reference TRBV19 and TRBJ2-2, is DGGITQSPKYLFRKEGQNVTLSCEQNLNHDAMYWYRQDPGQGLRLIYYSQIVNDFQKGDIAEGYSVSREKKESFPLTVTSAQKNPTAFYLCASSKTSGGTGELFFGEGSRLTVL.

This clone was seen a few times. CDR3 nucleotide sequence: TGTGCCAGCAGCCTCCGGGGAGCGGCAAGACAAGAGACCCAGTACTTC. This sequence encodes CASSLRGAARQETQYF. The chain couples TRBV3-1 (or the pseudogene TRBV3-2) to TRBJ2-5; a possible D gene is TRBD2 (5 bases). This CDR3 region has 16 residues. Germline assignment: CDR1 LGHDT and CDR2 YNNKEL (reference sequence). V lost 4 bases, J lost 2 bases, and 17 bases lay in between.

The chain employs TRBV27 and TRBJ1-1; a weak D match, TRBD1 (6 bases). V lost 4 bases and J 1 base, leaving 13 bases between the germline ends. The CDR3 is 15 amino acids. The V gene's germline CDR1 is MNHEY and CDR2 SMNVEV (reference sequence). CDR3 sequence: CASSSLGQTNTEAFF. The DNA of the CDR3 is TGTGCCAGCAGTTCCCTAGGACAGACGAACACTGAAGCTTTCTTT.

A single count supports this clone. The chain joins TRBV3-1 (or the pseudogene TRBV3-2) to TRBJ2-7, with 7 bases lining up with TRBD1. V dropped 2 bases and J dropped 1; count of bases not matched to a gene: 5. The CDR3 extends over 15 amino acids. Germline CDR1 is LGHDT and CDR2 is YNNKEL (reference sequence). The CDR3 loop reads CASSQPDRESYEQYF. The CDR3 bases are TGTGCCAGCAGCCAACCCGACAGGGAATCCTACGAGCAGTACTTC.

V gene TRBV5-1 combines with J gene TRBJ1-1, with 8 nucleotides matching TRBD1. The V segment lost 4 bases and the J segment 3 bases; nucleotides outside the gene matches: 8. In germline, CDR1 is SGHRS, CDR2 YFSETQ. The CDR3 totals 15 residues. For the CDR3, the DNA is TGCGCCAGCAGCCCGAGGACAGGGTGGGACACTGAAGCTTTCTTT. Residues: CASSPRTGWDTEAFF.

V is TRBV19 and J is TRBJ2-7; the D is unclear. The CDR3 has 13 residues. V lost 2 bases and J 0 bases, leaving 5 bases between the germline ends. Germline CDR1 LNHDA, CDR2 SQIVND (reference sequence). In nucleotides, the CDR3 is TGTGCCAGTAGTATATCAGGCTCCTACGAGCAGTACTTC. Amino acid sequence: CASSISGSYEQYF.

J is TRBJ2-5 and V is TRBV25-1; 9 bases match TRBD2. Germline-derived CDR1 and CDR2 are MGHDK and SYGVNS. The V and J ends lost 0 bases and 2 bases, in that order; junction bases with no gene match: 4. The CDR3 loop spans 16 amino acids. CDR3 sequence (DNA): TGTGCCAGCAGTGAATACCCCAGCGGGGGGCAAGAGACCCAGTACTTC. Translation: CASSEYPSGGQETQYF.

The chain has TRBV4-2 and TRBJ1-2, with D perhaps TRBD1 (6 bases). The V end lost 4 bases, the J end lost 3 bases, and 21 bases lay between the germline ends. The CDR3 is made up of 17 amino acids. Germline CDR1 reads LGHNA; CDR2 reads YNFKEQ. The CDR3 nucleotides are TGTGCCAGCAGCCTAAGAGTGGCAGGGGAGTCGGACTATGGCTACACCTTC. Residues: CASSLRVAGESDYGYTF.

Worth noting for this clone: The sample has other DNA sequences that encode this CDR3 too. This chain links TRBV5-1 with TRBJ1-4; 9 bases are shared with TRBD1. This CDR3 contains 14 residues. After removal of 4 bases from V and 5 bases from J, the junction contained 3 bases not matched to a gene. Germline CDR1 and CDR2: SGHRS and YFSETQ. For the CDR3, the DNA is TGCGCCAGCAGCCCCGGGACAGGGAATGAAAAACTGTTTTTT. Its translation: CASSPGTGNEKLFF.

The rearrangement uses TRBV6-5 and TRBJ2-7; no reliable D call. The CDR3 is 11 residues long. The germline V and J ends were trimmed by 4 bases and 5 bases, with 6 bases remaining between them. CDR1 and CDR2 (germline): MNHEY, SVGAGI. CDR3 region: CASSSLHEQYF. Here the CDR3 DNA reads TGTGCCAGCAGTTCTCTCCACGAGCAGTACTTC.

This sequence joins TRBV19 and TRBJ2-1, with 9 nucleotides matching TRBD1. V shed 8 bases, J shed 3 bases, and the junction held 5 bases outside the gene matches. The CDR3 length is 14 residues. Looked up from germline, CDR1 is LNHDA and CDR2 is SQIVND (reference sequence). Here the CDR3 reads CASGDRVVYNEQFF. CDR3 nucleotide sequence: TGTGCCAGTGGGGACAGGGTGGTCTACAATGAGCAGTTCTTC.

The CDR3 nucleotides read TGTGCCAGCAGCTTAGTTATGTCAGAAGAGACCCAGTACTTC. As protein: CASSLVMSEETQYF. The V gene is TRBV7-2, the J gene TRBJ2-5, with D hard to call. Germline V lookup: CDR1 SGHTA, CDR2 FQGNSA. V was shortened by 1 base and J by 3 bases, with 9 bases between the two germline ends. This CDR3 is built from 14 residues.

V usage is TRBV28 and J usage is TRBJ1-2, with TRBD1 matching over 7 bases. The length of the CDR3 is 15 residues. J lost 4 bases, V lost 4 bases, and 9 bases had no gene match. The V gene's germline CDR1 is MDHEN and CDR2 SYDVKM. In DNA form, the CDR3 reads TGTGCCAGCAGTTCCGGGACAGCCAGGATCTATGGCTACACCTTC. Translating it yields CASSSGTARIYGYTF.

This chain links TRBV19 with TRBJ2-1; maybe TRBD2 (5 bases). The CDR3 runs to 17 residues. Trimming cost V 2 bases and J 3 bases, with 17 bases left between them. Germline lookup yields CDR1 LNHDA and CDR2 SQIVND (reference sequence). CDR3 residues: CASSISQGSIHYNEQFF. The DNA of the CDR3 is TGTGCCAGTAGTATAAGTCAAGGGAGCATCCACTACAATGAGCAGTTCTTC.

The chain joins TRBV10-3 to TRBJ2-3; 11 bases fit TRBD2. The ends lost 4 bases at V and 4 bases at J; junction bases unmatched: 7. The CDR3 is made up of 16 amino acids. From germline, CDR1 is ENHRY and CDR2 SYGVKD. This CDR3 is CAISVTLAGVSDTQYF. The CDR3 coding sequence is TGTGCCATCAGTGTTACACTAGCGGGAGTTTCAGATACGCAGTATTTT.

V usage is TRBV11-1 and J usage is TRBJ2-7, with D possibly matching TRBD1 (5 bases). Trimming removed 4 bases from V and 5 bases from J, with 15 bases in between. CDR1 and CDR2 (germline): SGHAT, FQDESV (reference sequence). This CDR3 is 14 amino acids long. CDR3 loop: CASSYWTISNEQYF. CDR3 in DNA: TGTGCCAGCAGCTACTGGACAATTTCCAACGAGCAGTACTTC.

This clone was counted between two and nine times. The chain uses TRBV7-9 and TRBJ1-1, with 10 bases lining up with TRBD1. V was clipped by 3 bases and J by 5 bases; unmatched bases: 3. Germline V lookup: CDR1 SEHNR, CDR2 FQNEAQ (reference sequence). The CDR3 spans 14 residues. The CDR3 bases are TGTGCCAGCAGCTTTGGACAGGGGGTAACTGAAGCTTTCTTT. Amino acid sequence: CASSFGQGVTEAFF.

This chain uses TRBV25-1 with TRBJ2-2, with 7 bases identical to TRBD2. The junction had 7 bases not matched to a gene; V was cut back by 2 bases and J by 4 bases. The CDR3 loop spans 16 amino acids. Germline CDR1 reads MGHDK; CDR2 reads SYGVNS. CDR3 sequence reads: CASSETSGISTGELFF. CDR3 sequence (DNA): TGTGCCAGCAGTGAAACCAGCGGGATTAGCACCGGGGAGCTGTTTTTT.

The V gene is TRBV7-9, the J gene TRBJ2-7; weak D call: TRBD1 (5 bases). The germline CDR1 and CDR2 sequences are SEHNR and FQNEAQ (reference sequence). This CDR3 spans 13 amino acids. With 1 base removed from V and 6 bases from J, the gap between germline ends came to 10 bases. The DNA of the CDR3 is TGTGCCAGCAGCTTAGAGGGGCTGGCCGAGCAGTACTTC. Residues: CASSLEGLAEQYF.